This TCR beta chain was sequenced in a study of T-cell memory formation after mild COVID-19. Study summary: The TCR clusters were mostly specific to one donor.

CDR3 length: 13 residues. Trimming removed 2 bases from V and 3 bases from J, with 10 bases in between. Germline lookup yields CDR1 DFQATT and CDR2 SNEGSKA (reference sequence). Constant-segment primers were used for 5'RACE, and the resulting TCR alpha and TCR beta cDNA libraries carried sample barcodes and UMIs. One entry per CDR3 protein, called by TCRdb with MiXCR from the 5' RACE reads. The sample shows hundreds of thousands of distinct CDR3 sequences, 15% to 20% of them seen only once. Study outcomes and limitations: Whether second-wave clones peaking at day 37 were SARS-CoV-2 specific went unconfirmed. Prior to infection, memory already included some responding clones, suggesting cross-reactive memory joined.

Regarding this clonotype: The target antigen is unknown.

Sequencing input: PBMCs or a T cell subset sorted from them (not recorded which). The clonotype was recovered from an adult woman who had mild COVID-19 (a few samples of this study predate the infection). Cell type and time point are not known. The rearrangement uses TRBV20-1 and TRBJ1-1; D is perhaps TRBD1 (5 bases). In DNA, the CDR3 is TGCAGTGCTAGAATCAGGGCTGACACTGAAGCTTTCTTT. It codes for CSARIRADTEAFF.